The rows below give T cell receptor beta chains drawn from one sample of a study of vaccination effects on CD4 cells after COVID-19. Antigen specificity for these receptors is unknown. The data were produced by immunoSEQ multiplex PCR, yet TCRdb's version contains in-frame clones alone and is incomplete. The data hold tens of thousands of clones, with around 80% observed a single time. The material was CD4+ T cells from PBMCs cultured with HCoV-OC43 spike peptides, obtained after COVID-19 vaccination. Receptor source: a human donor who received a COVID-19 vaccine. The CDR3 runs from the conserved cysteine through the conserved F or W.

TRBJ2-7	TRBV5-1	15	CASSLERQVFHEQYF
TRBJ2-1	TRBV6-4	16	CASSDTTSGDYNEQFF
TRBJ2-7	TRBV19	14	CASSRRQGAYEQYF
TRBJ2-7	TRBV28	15	CASSYLGQGGYEQYF
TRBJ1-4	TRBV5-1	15	CASNHGRATNEKLFF
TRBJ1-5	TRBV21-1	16	CASRTGTRPSNQPQHF
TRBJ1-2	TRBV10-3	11	CAIKALRGYTF
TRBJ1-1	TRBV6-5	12	CASTQGLTEAFF
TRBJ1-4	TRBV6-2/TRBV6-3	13	CASGRDRAEKLFF
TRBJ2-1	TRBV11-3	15	CASATGGSPTYEQFF
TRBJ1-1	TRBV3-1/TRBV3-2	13	CASSQVSSNEAFF
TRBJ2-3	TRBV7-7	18	CASSPTPGLAGGGNTQYF
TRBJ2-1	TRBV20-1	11	CSATKRGEQFF
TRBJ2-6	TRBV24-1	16	CATSNKVTSGANVLTF
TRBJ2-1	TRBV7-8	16	CASRGRVVSSYNEQFF
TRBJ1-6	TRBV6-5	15	CASSFRDRVDSPLHF
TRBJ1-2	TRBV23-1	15	CASSQLDRGPGGYTF
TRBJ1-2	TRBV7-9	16	CASSPRGTGVNYGYTF
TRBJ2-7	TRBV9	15	CASSVGSTSSYEQYF
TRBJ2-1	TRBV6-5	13	CASRGSVANEQFF
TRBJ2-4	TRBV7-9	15	CASSPAGGRQNIQYF
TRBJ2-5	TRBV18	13	CASSPQQQETQYF
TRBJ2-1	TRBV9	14	CASTLTGPYNEQFF
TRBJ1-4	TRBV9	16	CASSPQPGTANEKLFF
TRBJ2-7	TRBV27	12	CASSFPPGEQYF
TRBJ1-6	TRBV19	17	CASSIGFPRGSNSPLHF
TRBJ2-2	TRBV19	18	CASKRTGGLAGVPGELFF
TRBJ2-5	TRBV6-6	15	CASSYGGGSQETQYF
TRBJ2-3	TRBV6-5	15	CASNTLGGSTDTQYF
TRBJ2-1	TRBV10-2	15	CASLSWTSGYNEQFF
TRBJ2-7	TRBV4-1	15	CASSQNVGRGYEQYF
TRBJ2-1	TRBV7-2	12	CASSLDRGGVFF
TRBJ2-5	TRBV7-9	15	CASREGGSGQETQYF
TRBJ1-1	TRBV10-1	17	CASSESRQGMFSRRAFF
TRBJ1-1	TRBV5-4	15	CASSASGWFDTEAFF
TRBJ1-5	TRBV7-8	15	CASSPRGKKDQPQHF
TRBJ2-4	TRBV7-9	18	CASSLARIAGGPVVIQYF
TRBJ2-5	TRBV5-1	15	CASSLASGTRETQYF
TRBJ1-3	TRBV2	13	CASGSTTGNTIYF
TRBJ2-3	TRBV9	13	CASSVGRTDTQYF
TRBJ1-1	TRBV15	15	CATSRGSGGLSEAFF
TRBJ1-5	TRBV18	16	CASSPTSDRVKQPQHF
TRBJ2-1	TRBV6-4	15	CASSGSGGASNEQFF
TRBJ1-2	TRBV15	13	CATSSGQGGGYTF
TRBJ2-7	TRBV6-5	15	CASSPGGAGTYEQYF
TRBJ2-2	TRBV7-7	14	CASSKGGDTGELFF
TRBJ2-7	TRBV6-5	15	CASERDRGFPYEQYF
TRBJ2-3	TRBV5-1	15	CASSLGTGDTDTQYF
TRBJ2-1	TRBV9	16	CASSVGAAGIYNEQFF
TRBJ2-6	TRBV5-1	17	CASSSRGASSGANVLTF
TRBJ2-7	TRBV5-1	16	CASSLTSGQGSYEQYF
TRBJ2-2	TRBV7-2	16	CASSSRQGRRTGELFF
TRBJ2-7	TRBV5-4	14	CASRGDYSSAEQYF
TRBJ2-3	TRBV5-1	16	CASSLHSGGAADTQYF
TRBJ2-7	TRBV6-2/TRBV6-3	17	CASNPGLAGGRGYEQYF
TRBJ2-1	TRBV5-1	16	CASSSGTSGSIGEQFF
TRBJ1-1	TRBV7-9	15	CASSLGGTGTTEAFF
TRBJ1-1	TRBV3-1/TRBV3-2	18	CASSQDSWPPLMNTEAFF